Each of the 27 T cell receptor beta chains below was sequenced from the same sample in a study of T-cell memory formation after mild COVID-19. MiXCR, applied by TCRdb to the 5' RACE reads, yields one record per CDR3 protein. The table records approximately 350,000 distinct CDR3 sequences, around 27% of them present only once. Material: PBMCs or a T cell subset sorted from them (not recorded which). The receptor source for this set is an adult woman who had mild COVID-19 (a few samples of this study predate the infection). Cell type and time point are not known.

The table lists this clonotype with a few counts. The CDR3 protein is CASSLGGGMGDEQYF. DNA for the CDR3: TGTGCCAGCAGTTTAGGGGGAGGGATGGGAGACGAGCAGTACTTC. The genes are TRBV12-3 or TRBV12-4 and TRBJ2-7, with 7 bases matching TRBD2. The CDR3 runs to 15 residues. J was trimmed by 5 bases and V by 1 base; bases with no gene match: 8.

This sequence joins TRBV11-2 and TRBJ1-1; D remains unclear. Trimming stripped 1 base from V and 4 bases from J, with 10 bases between. The CDR3 loop spans 14 amino acids. Germline CDR1 and CDR2: SGHAT and FQNNGV. The DNA for the CDR3 is TGTGCCAGCAGCTTAGGCGGTCTGATCACTGAAGCTTTCTTT. This codes for CASSLGGLITEAFF.

The V gene is TRBV29-1, the J gene TRBJ2-7, with TRBD1 identical over 7 bases. The CDR3 is 15 amino acids. Germline values: CDR1 SQVTM, CDR2 ANQGSEA. The junction had 13 bases not matched to a gene; V was cut back by 6 bases and J by 2 bases. The CDR3 sequence: CSVVYTGATTYEQYF. As DNA, the CDR3 is TGCAGCGTGGTTTATACAGGGGCCACTACCTACGAGCAGTACTTC.

This chain connects TRBV7-9 to TRBJ1-1, with D possibly TRBD1 on 5 matching bases. The germline CDR1 and CDR2 sequences are SEHNR and FQNEAQ (reference sequence). The ends were cut back, 2 bases at V and 5 bases at J, with 18 bases in the middle. The CDR3 covers 16 residues. The CDR3 bases are TGTGCCAGCAGCTTAACCAGGGTGCTTAGCAGGACTGAAGCTTTCTTT. This encodes CASSLTRVLSRTEAFF.

The chain joins TRBV12-3 or TRBV12-4 to TRBJ1-1; D possibly corresponds to TRBD1 (5 bases). Trimming cost V 5 bases and J 6 bases, with 16 bases left between them. This CDR3 is built from 14 residues. The chain's CDR3 is CASSPTVPKSEAFF. CDR3 nucleotides: TGTGCCAGCAGTCCGACAGTGCCCAAGTCTGAAGCTTTCTTT.

The table lists this clonotype with a few counts. This chain uses TRBV7-2 with TRBJ2-1; the match to TRBD2 covers 12 bases. The CDR3 runs 14 residues. V dropped 8 bases and J dropped 8; count of bases not matched to a gene: 7. Germline V gene sequence: CDR1 SGHTA, CDR2 FQGNSA. The DNA for the CDR3 is TGTGCCAGCCGGCCAGGACTAGCGGGACATGAGCAGTTCTTC. Translated: CASRPGLAGHEQFF.

The chain carries TRBV20-1 and TRBJ1-1; TRBD1 might be the D (5 bases). With 2 bases removed from V and 2 bases from J, the gap between germline ends came to 18 bases. In germline, CDR1 is DFQATT, CDR2 SNEGSKA (reference sequence). There are 16 residues in the CDR3. The CDR3 coding sequence is TGCAGTGCTAGAAACCCCAGCAGGGCCGTTAACACTGAAGCTTTCTTT. Translating gives CSARNPSRAVNTEAFF.

Only a few counts were recorded for this clonotype. V and J are TRBV24-1 and TRBJ2-7, with 10 bases lining up with TRBD2. The V gene end was trimmed by 7 bases and the J gene end by 2 bases; junction bases not matched to a gene: 13. Germline CDR1 and CDR2: KGHDR and SFDVKD. This CDR3 comprises 17 residues. The CDR3 DNA follows: TGTGCCACCAGCGGAACAGCGGGAGGGCCAGGAGCCTACGAGCAGTACTTC. Its protein is CATSGTAGGPGAYEQYF.

Turning to this clonotype: This could be a read error, since a much larger clone is one nucleotide away. The V gene is TRBV7-9, the J gene TRBJ2-2; D is ambiguous. The CDR3 covers 13 residues. Germline lookup yields CDR1 SEHNR and CDR2 FQNEAQ (reference sequence). The chain's CDR3 is CASSPANTVELFF. The DNA for the CDR3 is TGTGCCAGCAGCCCCGCGAACACCGTGGAGCTGTTTTTT.

This chain joins TRBV7-2 and TRBJ2-4, with TRBD2 matching 10 bases. Trimming at V came to 5 bases and at J to 7 bases, leaving 8 bases not matched to a gene. Per germline, CDR1 SGHTA and CDR2 FQGNSA. The CDR3 is made up of 15 amino acids. CDR3 nucleotide sequence: TGTGCCAGCAGCCCTAGCGGGAGTATAATTAACATTCAGTACTTC. The encoded protein is CASSPSGSIINIQYF.

The chain carries TRBV6-1 and TRBJ2-3; TRBD1 aligns across 8 bases. Germline CDR1 and CDR2: MNHNS and SASEGT. The CDR3 runs 16 residues. Trimming cost V 1 base and J 2 bases; bases outside gene matches: 5. Here the CDR3 reads CASSEVRDRHTDTQYF. For the CDR3, the DNA is TGTGCCAGCAGTGAAGTACGGGACAGGCACACAGATACGCAGTATTTT.

The genes are TRBV5-6 and TRBJ2-1; no clear D gene. The germline V and J ends were trimmed by 0 bases and 10 bases, with 20 bases remaining between them. CDR3 size: 16 residues. Germline lookup yields CDR1 SGHDT and CDR2 YYEEEE. The CDR3 sequence: CASSLGWNSFGLEQFF. CDR3 bases: TGTGCCAGCAGCTTGGGTTGGAACTCTTTCGGGTTAGAGCAGTTCTTC.

This clonotype was seen a few times. The rearrangement uses TRBV7-6 and TRBJ1-1, with TRBD1 matching 7 bases. The germline V gene encodes CDR1 SGHVS and CDR2 FNYEAQ. Trimming took 2 bases from V and 0 from J; bases not matched to a gene: 6. The CDR3 runs 16 residues. The CDR3 reads CASSLLDRAVNTEAFF. CDR3 bases: TGTGCCAGCAGCTTACTCGACAGGGCCGTGAACACTGAAGCTTTCTTT.

J is TRBJ2-4 and V is TRBV29-1, with D perhaps matching TRBD1 (6 bases). V shed 6 bases and J shed 9 bases, with 21 bases lying between them. Germline-derived CDR1 and CDR2 are SQVTM and ANQGSEA. This CDR3 spans 14 amino acids. CDR3 residues: CSVTDRVPSGIQYF. In nucleotides, the CDR3 is TGCAGCGTGACGGACAGAGTACCGTCTGGCATTCAGTACTTC.

This clonotype showed up just once. V is TRBV6-2 or TRBV6-3 and J is TRBJ2-1; 9 bases align to TRBD2. The CDR3 has 15 amino acids. Germline V gene data show CDR1 as MNHEY and CDR2 as SVGEGT. After removal of 5 bases from V and 4 bases from J, the junction contained 6 bases not matched to a gene. This CDR3 reads CASSPLAGRYNEQFF. The CDR3 region has the DNA TGTGCCAGCAGTCCTCTAGCGGGACGTTACAATGAGCAGTTCTTC.

The chain has TRBV30 and TRBJ1-1, with 7 bases aligning to TRBD1. After removal of 0 bases from V and 7 bases from J, the junction contained 2 bases not matched to a gene. The CDR3 consists of 12 residues. Germline V gene sequence: CDR1 GTSNPN, CDR2 SVGIG (reference sequence). The CDR3 spells CAWSVRGNEAFF. The CDR3 DNA reads TGTGCCTGGAGTGTCAGGGGGAATGAAGCTTTCTTT.

Only a few counts were recorded for this clonotype. V is TRBV12-3 or TRBV12-4 and J is TRBJ1-1; TRBD1 might be the D (5 bases). Trimming left V 8 bases short and J 1 base short, with 14 bases between. CDR3 length: 14 amino acids. DNA of the CDR3: TGTGCCAGCTCCACCGGGGGATCGAACACTGAAGCTTTCTTT. Translating it yields CASSTGGSNTEAFF.

This chain uses TRBV10-3 with TRBJ2-2; 11 bases match TRBD2. The V segment lost 6 bases and the J segment 10 bases; nucleotides outside the gene matches: 10. The germline V gene encodes CDR1 ENHRY and CDR2 SYGVKD. There are 15 residues in the CDR3. The CDR3 DNA reads TGTGCCATCAGCCCCATAGCGGGAGGGTTCCTGGAGCTGTTTTTT. It yields the protein CAISPIAGGFLELFF.

This clonotype was observed a handful of times. V and J are TRBV25-1 and TRBJ2-2, with D hard to call. Trimming took 4 bases from V and 4 from J, leaving 7 bases between them. Germline V gene sequence: CDR1 MGHDK, CDR2 SYGVNS. This CDR3 comprises 13 residues. CDR3 region: CASSAQVTGELFF. The DNA of the CDR3 is TGTGCCAGCAGTGCCCAGGTCACCGGGGAGCTGTTTTTT.

The CDR3 region is CASSPPRDLYEQYF. The CDR3 bases are TGTGCCAGCTCACCGCCTCGGGACCTCTACGAGCAGTACTTC. The chain has TRBV18 and TRBJ2-7; D is perhaps TRBD1 or TRBD2 (5 bases each). This CDR3 is built from 14 residues. CDR1 is KGHSH and CDR2 is LQKENI in the germline V gene. With 3 bases removed from V and 3 bases from J, the gap between germline ends came to 12 bases. Full variable domain (outside the CDR3, taken from reference TRBV18 and TRBJ2-7): NAGVMQNPRHLVRRRGQEARLRCSPMKGHSHVYWYRQLPEEGLKFMVYLQKENIIDESGMPKERFSAEFPKEGPSILRIQQVVRGDSAAYFCASSPPRDLYEQYFGPGTRLTVT.

This clonotype was observed a few times. The V and J genes are TRBV5-1 and TRBJ2-5; 12 positions match TRBD2. This CDR3 has 17 residues. Germline assignment: CDR1 SGHRS and CDR2 YFSETQ. The J segment lost 4 bases and the V segment lost 4 bases, leaving 11 bases of the junction unmatched. In DNA form, the CDR3 reads TGCGCCAGCAGCGCCACTAGCGGGGGGTCTGGCGGAGAGACCCAGTACTTC. It translates to CASSATSGGSGGETQYF.

V gene TRBV4-2 combines with J gene TRBJ1-2; D might be TRBD1 (5 bases). V was trimmed by 0 bases and J by 8 bases, leaving 16 bases between them. Germline-derived CDR1 and CDR2 are LGHNA and YNFKEQ. The CDR3 runs to 15 residues. The CDR3 DNA is TGTGCCAGCAGCCAAGATTACGGCCAGGGTAGAGGCTACACCTTC. It encodes CASSQDYGQGRGYTF.

This clonotype was picked up many times. The J gene is TRBJ2-7, the V gene TRBV20-1, with D unclear. The CDR3 consists of 13 residues. The germline V gene encodes CDR1 DFQATT and CDR2 SNEGSKA (reference sequence). Trimming took 5 bases from V and 2 from J, leaving 13 bases between them. CDR3 DNA sequence: TGCAGTGCTCAGCCCCACTGGGCCTACGAGCAGTACTTC. This gives the protein CSAQPHWAYEQYF.

This clonotype has just a few counts. The chain has TRBV24-1 and TRBJ1-4; no definite D call. V gave up 7 bases and J gave up 5 bases, with 10 bases separating them. This CDR3 is built from 13 residues. Germline V gene data show CDR1 as KGHDR and CDR2 as SFDVKD. The CDR3 reads CATSQPGNEKLFF. Here the CDR3 DNA reads TGTGCCACCAGCCAACCGGGGAATGAAAAACTGTTTTTT.

This clonotype turned up a few times. The chain employs TRBV14 and TRBJ2-2; the D gene is possibly TRBD1 (6 bases). From germline, CDR1 is SGHDN and CDR2 FVKESK. The V end lost 4 bases, the J end lost 1 base, and 10 bases lay between the germline ends. This CDR3 has 15 residues. The CDR3 DNA follows: TGTGCCAGCAGCCGAGTGGGACAGAACACCGGGGAGCTGTTTTTT. This encodes CASSRVGQNTGELFF.

The CDR3 reads CATSRADRGPTGELFF. CDR3 in DNA: TGTGCCACCAGCAGAGCGGACAGGGGCCCCACCGGGGAGCTGTTTTTT. J is TRBJ2-2 and V is TRBV15; 9 positions agree with TRBD1. V lost 1 base to trimming and J lost 4 bases; unmatched junction nucleotides: 4. Germline-derived CDR1 and CDR2 are LNHNV and YYDKDF (reference sequence). This CDR3 has 16 amino acids.

A few counts support this clonotype. The chain links TRBV20-1 to TRBJ1-1, with TRBD1 matching 7 bases. J lost 11 bases, V lost 0 bases, and 12 bases had no gene match. CDR1 DFQATT and CDR2 SNEGSKA come from the germline V gene (reference sequence). The CDR3 length is 14 residues. The CDR3 DNA sequence: TGCAGTGCTAGAGATCTGGGGCTGGGGACAGTCGCTTTCTTT. Protein: CSARDLGLGTVAFF.